Listed below are T cell receptor beta chains from one sample, sequenced in a study of cytomegalovirus exposure and HLA in healthy donors. Only in-frame clones appear in the TCRdb table, and some are missing; sequencing was by immunoSEQ multiplex PCR. The table lists about 160,000 clones, 75% to 85% of them singletons. The sequenced material came from PBMCs. The receptors here all came from a male donor in good health and CMV-seropositive. Both conserved end residues are part of each CDR3. The D gene is left open where the match is weak. The size field is filled for only some rows; it gives once, few, many or a size class.

cdr3_nt cdr3_aa v_call clone_size d_call j_call
TGTGCCTCGTCGTACAGGGGTATTGTGAACACTGAAGCTTTCTTT CASSYRGIVNTEAFF TRBV6-6 few TRBD1 TRBJ1-1
TGTGCCAGCAGGACAGACAGGGGACTAGCGCACGAGCAGTACTTC CASRTDRGLAHEQYF TRBV6-1 NA TRBD2 TRBJ2-7
TGTGCCAGCAGCCAATCGCGACTAGGCACAGATACGCAGTATTTT CASSQSRLGTDTQYF TRBV4-2 NA NA TRBJ2-3
TGTGCCAGCAGCTTAGAGGACTTTCTCCATGGCTACACCTTC CASSLEDFLHGYTF TRBV7-2 once NA TRBJ1-2
TGTGCCAGCAGCCAGTCGGACAAGGGCCGAAACACCATATATTTT CASSQSDKGRNTIYF TRBV4-2 NA NA TRBJ1-3
TGCGCCAGCAGGGTCCTATCGGTAAGGGAACCTGGAGGGTACGAGCAGTACTTC CASRVLSVREPGGYEQYF TRBV5-1 NA NA TRBJ2-7
TGTGCCAGCAGCTCGTACGGGGGGGCCTCGACAGATACGCAGTATTTT CASSSYGGASTDTQYF TRBV7-2 NA TRBD2 TRBJ2-3
TGTGCCAGCAGACCCGTTCCAGGGGGTGGAAACACCATATATTTT CASRPVPGGGNTIYF TRBV11-2 NA TRBD1 TRBJ1-3
TGTGCCAGCAGCGACGACAGGGGTGGACAGCCCCAGCATTTT CASSDDRGGQPQHF TRBV7-8 NA TRBD1 TRBJ1-5
TGCGCCAGCAGCCCGCTTTTAGCGGGGGGGTCCGGGGAGCTGTTTTTT CASSPLLAGGSGELFF TRBV5-1 NA TRBD2 TRBJ2-2
TGCGCCAGCAGCGCGGGACTAGCGGGGAATTCTGAGCAGTTCTTC CASSAGLAGNSEQFF TRBV5-1 NA TRBD2 TRBJ2-1
TGTGCCAGCAGCGTAAGGTCGTGGGAGTCTGCAACTAATGAAAAACTGTTTTTT CASSVRSWESATNEKLFF TRBV9 NA NA TRBJ1-4
TGCGCCAGCAGCCAAGGGACAGGGAGGAACACTGAAGCTTTCTTT CASSQGTGRNTEAFF TRBV5-1 NA TRBD1 TRBJ1-1
TGTGCCAGCTCCTGGACAGAGAACACTGAAGCTTTCTTT CASSWTENTEAFF TRBV11-2 NA NA TRBJ1-1
TGTGCCAGCTCACCAGGCGGGACAGGGATCCCTTATAGCAATCAGCCCCAGCATTTT CASSPGGTGIPYSNQPQHF TRBV18 NA TRBD1 TRBJ1-5
TGTGCCAGCAGGACCGGACTAGCGGGGAAGGAGACCCAGTACTTC CASRTGLAGKETQYF TRBV2 NA TRBD2 TRBJ2-5